This record looks at one T cell receptor beta chain sequence and its context. Sequencing was performed with immunoSEQ multiplex PCR; in TCRdb, only in-frame clones are kept and a portion is missing. The sample lists hundreds of thousands of clones, approximately 89% occurring once. This entry is derived from a study of blood T cell repertoires in COVID-19. The V end lost 0 bases, the J end lost 2 bases, and 4 bases lay between the germline ends. Germline V gene sequence: CDR1 LGHDT, CDR2 YNNKEL (reference sequence). The length of the CDR3 is 13 residues. V and J are TRBV3-1 (or the pseudogene TRBV3-2) and TRBJ1-2; D is unresolved. The sequencing input was PBMCs or T cells enriched from blood (not recorded which). This TCR came from a woman in her forties who had recovered from COVID-19. CDR3 in amino acids: CASSQEGNYGYTF. In DNA form, the CDR3 reads TGTGCCAGCAGCCAAGAGGGCAACTATGGCTACACCTTC.